What follows describes a single T cell receptor (beta chain). This specimen comes from a study of radiotherapy plus CTLA-4 blockade in lung cancer. Assay used: immunoSEQ multiplex PCR; TCRdb lists only in-frame clones, some missing. In the table there are 60,000 to 70,000 clones, roughly 85% of which are singletons. The TCR comes from a human donor with non-small cell lung cancer who had a complete response to radiotherapy plus ipilimumab. Sequenced here: peripheral blood, sampled from a patient treated with radiotherapy plus ipilimumab.

In nucleotides, the CDR3 is TGTGCTAGTGGTCCCCAGGGACTAGCGGGGATATTTAATGAGCAGTTCTTC. Amino acids: CASGPQGLAGIFNEQFF. This chain joins TRBV12-5 and TRBJ2-1; 13 positions match TRBD2. The CDR3 runs to 17 residues. Germline assignment: CDR1 LGHNT and CDR2 FRNRAP. Trimming at V came to 5 bases and at J to 7 bases, leaving 11 bases not matched to a gene.